Listed here are 5 T cell receptor beta chains from one sample, sequenced in a study of blood T cell repertoires in COVID-19. This table comes from immunoSEQ multiplex PCR, and its TCRdb copy is limited to in-frame clones, with some not included. The sample gives more than 300,000 clones, 88% of which show up once; 6% to 8% is in the top ten. The material sequenced was peripheral blood. Receptors were obtained from a woman in her 70s with COVID-19, enrolled during active disease.

The count of this clone is one. The gene calls are TRBV7-9 and TRBJ1-4; 7 positions match TRBD1. Germline assignment: CDR1 SEHNR and CDR2 FQNEAQ (reference sequence). Unmatched junction bases numbered 6, after V lost 1 base and J lost 7 bases. The CDR3 runs 15 residues. This chain's CDR3 is CASSLVGRGSEKLFF. CDR3 DNA sequence: TGTGCCAGCAGCTTAGTCGGCAGGGGGAGTGAAAAACTGTTTTTT.

The chain employs TRBV19 and TRBJ1-5; D not resolved. Germline CDR1 is LNHDA and CDR2 is SQIVND (reference sequence). This CDR3 is 15 amino acids long. The V gene lost 6 bases and the J gene lost 4 bases, with 16 bases spanning the gap. The chain's CDR3 is CASSIVTAGNQPQHF. CDR3 coding DNA: TGTGCCAGTAGCATCGTGACGGCGGGGAATCAGCCCCAGCATTTT.

J is TRBJ2-5 and V is TRBV5-1, with TRBD1 as a possible D gene (7 bases). Germline V CDR1 and CDR2: SGHRS, YFSETQ. The length of the CDR3 is 14 residues. Trimming cost V 4 bases and J 5 bases, with 15 bases left between them. The CDR3 sequence: CASSPEGARETQYF. CDR3 in DNA: TGCGCCAGCAGCCCGGAGGGGGCGCGGGAGACCCAGTACTTC.

The chain has TRBV19 and TRBJ1-4, with D unresolved. Germline CDR1 LNHDA, CDR2 SQIVND (reference sequence). V was cut by 5 bases and J by 0 bases, with 13 bases left in between. There are 16 residues in the CDR3. CDR3 DNA: TGTGCCAGTAGTTCAAGAGGAGTTGCAACTAATGAAAAACTGTTTTTT. Translating gives CASSSRGVATNEKLFF.

The chain combines TRBV5-1 with TRBJ2-1, with TRBD1 as a possible D gene (6 bases). The CDR3 consists of 15 residues. With 2 bases removed from V and 1 base from J, the gap between germline ends came to 10 bases. The germline V gene encodes CDR1 SGHRS and CDR2 YFSETQ. In nucleotides, the CDR3 is TGCGCCAGCAGCTTATTGCAGGGGTCCTACAATGAGCAGTTCTTC. It codes for CASSLLQGSYNEQFF.